These T cell receptor beta chains were read from a single sample in a study of T cell responses to AZD1222 COVID-19 vaccine. Clones were read by immunoSEQ multiplex PCR, and TCRdb kept only the in-frame ones, dropping some. The table lists more than 90,000 clones, about nine tenths of them singletons. The material was peripheral blood, obtained on day 0 of AZD1222 vaccination. The source is an adult in good health. CDR3s include the opening cysteine and the closing phenylalanine or tryptophan. A D gene is named only where the DNA matches it firmly. Not all rows give a size; the values are once, few, many and, for expanded clones, a class.

J: TRBJ1-2; V: TRBV12-3/TRBV12-4; size: -; D: -; DNA: TGTGCCAGCAGTTACGGCGTCAACTATGGCTACACCTTC; CDR3: CASSYGVNYGYTF
J: TRBJ2-7; V: TRBV28; size: -; D: -; DNA: TGTGCCAGCACCCTGGGGGGCCAGGGGGCCTACGAGCAGTACTTC; CDR3: CASTLGGQGAYEQYF
J: TRBJ2-5; V: TRBV7-3; size: -; D: -; DNA: TGTGCCAGCAGCTCCTCCCCCGGGAAGAAAGAGACCCAGTACTTC; CDR3: CASSSSPGKKETQYF
J: TRBJ2-3; V: TRBV19; size: -; D: -; DNA: TGTGCCAGTAGTATCCTCACAGGATCCACAGATACGCAGTATTTT; CDR3: CASSILTGSTDTQYF
J: TRBJ2-7; V: TRBV5-1; size: once; D: TRBD1; DNA: TGCGCCAGCAGACTGGACTGGACAGGGCGGGACTACGAGCAGTACTTC; CDR3: CASRLDWTGRDYEQYF
J: TRBJ1-3; V: TRBV6-5; size: -; D: -; DNA: TGTGCCAGCACGATCTCAGGCTCTGGAAACACCATATATTTT; CDR3: CASTISGSGNTIYF
J: TRBJ1-6; V: TRBV6-1; size: -; D: -; DNA: TGTGCCAGCAGTGGTGTAGGGTTTGGGAATTCACCCCTCCACTTT; CDR3: CASSGVGFGNSPLHF
J: TRBJ1-4; V: TRBV5-1; size: -; D: -; DNA: TGCGCCAGCAGCCCCCGACAGAGTAATGAAAAACTGTTTTTT; CDR3: CASSPRQSNEKLFF
J: TRBJ2-2; V: TRBV6-4; size: -; D: -; DNA: TGTGCCAGCAGTCTGACTACATACACCGGGGAGCTGTTTTTT; CDR3: CASSLTTYTGELFF
J: TRBJ2-7; V: TRBV3-1/TRBV3-2; size: -; D: TRBD2; DNA: TGTGCCAGCAGCCAAGAAAAGCGGGGGACCAGTCGGGAGCAGTACTTC; CDR3: CASSQEKRGTSREQYF
J: TRBJ2-7; V: TRBV11-1; size: -; D: -; DNA: TGTGCCAGCAGCTTAGCCCCCCCCGGGTCCTACGAGCAGTACTTC; CDR3: CASSLAPPGSYEQYF
J: TRBJ2-4; V: TRBV9; size: once; D: TRBD2; DNA: TGTGCCAGCAGCGTAGATTTAGAAGCGGGGGTAATTCAGTACTTC; CDR3: CASSVDLEAGVIQYF
J: TRBJ1-5; V: TRBV9; size: -; D: -; DNA: TGTGCCAGCAGCGGAGACAGCAATCAGCCCCAGCATTTT; CDR3: CASSGDSNQPQHF
J: TRBJ2-3; V: TRBV7-9; size: -; D: -; DNA: TGTGCCAGCAGCCACTTACCGGGACCTCGGAGCACAGATACGCAGTATTTT; CDR3: CASSHLPGPRSTDTQYF
J: TRBJ1-1; V: TRBV7-9; size: -; D: -; DNA: TGTGCCAGCAGCTTAGTGGCCCAGGGTGCTGAAGCTTTCTTT; CDR3: CASSLVAQGAEAFF
J: TRBJ1-1; V: TRBV20-1; size: -; D: -; DNA: TGCAGTGCTAGACCCTCGTGGGAAGCTTTCTTT; CDR3: CSARPSWEAFF
J: TRBJ1-2; V: TRBV9; size: -; D: -; DNA: TGTGCCAGCAGCCAACCAGGAGGGTGGCATGGCTACACCTTC; CDR3: CASSQPGGWHGYTF
J: TRBJ2-2; V: TRBV30; size: -; D: -; DNA: TGTGCCTGGAGTGGGAAGGGAACATCCGGGGAGCTGTTTTTT; CDR3: CAWSGKGTSGELFF
J: TRBJ2-1; V: TRBV7-9; size: -; D: TRBD1; DNA: TGTGCCAGCAGCTTTGGGACAGGTCGCTACAATGAGCAGTTCTTC; CDR3: CASSFGTGRYNEQFF
J: TRBJ1-3; V: TRBV6-1; size: -; D: -; DNA: TGTGCCAGCAGTGAATTTGGGTACCCGGCCTGGGGAAACACCATATATTTT; CDR3: CASSEFGYPAWGNTIYF
J: TRBJ1-6; V: TRBV20-1; size: -; D: -; DNA: TGCAGTGCTAGTTTTTGGGGGGAAGCAAGGTCACCCCTCCACTTT; CDR3: CSASFWGEARSPLHF
J: TRBJ2-1; V: TRBV7-8; size: few; D: -; DNA: TGTGCCAGCAGCCCCATGGGGTTCAATGAGCAGTTCTTC; CDR3: CASSPMGFNEQFF
J: TRBJ1-2; V: TRBV6-5; size: -; D: TRBD1; DNA: TGTGCCAGCACCACTACAGGACAGGAACGGTATGGCTACACCTTC; CDR3: CASTTTGQERYGYTF
J: TRBJ2-7; V: TRBV5-1; size: -; D: -; DNA: TGCGCCAGCAGCTTTCAGGGGTCCGTTTACGAGCAGTACTTC; CDR3: CASSFQGSVYEQYF
J: TRBJ2-3; V: TRBV5-6; size: -; D: -; DNA: TGTGCCAGCAGCTTAGCCCCCCAGGACTCCACAGATACGCAGTATTTT; CDR3: CASSLAPQDSTDTQYF
J: TRBJ2-5; V: TRBV7-3; size: -; D: -; DNA: TGTGCCAGCAGGCAGGACAGCCTCCAAGAGACCCAGTACTTC; CDR3: CASRQDSLQETQYF
J: TRBJ1-2; V: TRBV28; size: -; D: -; DNA: TGTGCCAGCAGCGTCGGGGGCTATGGCTACACCTTC; CDR3: CASSVGGYGYTF
J: TRBJ2-3; V: TRBV11-3; size: -; D: TRBD2; DNA: TGTGCCAGCAGCCCGGGACTAGACACAGATACGCAGTATTTT; CDR3: CASSPGLDTDTQYF
J: TRBJ1-2; V: TRBV18; size: -; D: TRBD1; DNA: TGTGCCAGCTCACAACAAGACAGGGATGGCTACACCTTC; CDR3: CASSQQDRDGYTF
J: TRBJ2-7; V: TRBV12-3/TRBV12-4; size: -; D: -; DNA: TGTGCCAGCAGTCCCCGGTTCTACGAGCAGTACTTC; CDR3: CASSPRFYEQYF
J: TRBJ2-5; V: TRBV18; size: -; D: -; DNA: TGTGCCAGCTCACCGCAGACAGAGACCCAGTACTTC; CDR3: CASSPQTETQYF
J: TRBJ2-7; V: TRBV6-5; size: -; D: TRBD2; DNA: TGTGCCAGCAGTTACTCAGGCGGGGGGCCCACCTACGAGCAGTACTTC; CDR3: CASSYSGGGPTYEQYF
J: TRBJ1-5; V: TRBV29-1; size: -; D: -; DNA: TGCAGCGTGGGGTCGGGCAATCAGCCCCAGCATTTT; CDR3: CSVGSGNQPQHF
J: TRBJ1-2; V: TRBV29-1; size: -; D: -; DNA: TGCAGCGTTGTGTATGGGGGCTATGGCTACACCTTC; CDR3: CSVVYGGYGYTF
J: TRBJ2-2; V: TRBV6-5; size: -; D: -; DNA: TGTGCCAGCAGTTCCCCCGGGGAGCTGTTTTTT; CDR3: CASSSPGELFF
J: TRBJ1-2; V: TRBV18; size: -; D: TRBD1; DNA: TGTGCCAGCTCACCAAGACAGGGCCATGGCTACACCTTC; CDR3: CASSPRQGHGYTF
J: TRBJ2-5; V: TRBV6-4; size: -; D: -; DNA: TGTGCCAGCAGTGAGACTCGCGGAGAGACCCAGTACTTC; CDR3: CASSETRGETQYF
J: TRBJ2-1; V: TRBV5-1; size: once; D: TRBD1; DNA: TGCGCCAGCAGCTTAGGGGACAGAACCTACAATGAGCAGTTCTTC; CDR3: CASSLGDRTYNEQFF
J: TRBJ2-5; V: TRBV25-1; size: few; D: -; DNA: TGTGCCAGCAGTGAGAGACTAGGGGGTAGGGAGACCCAGTACTTC; CDR3: CASSERLGGRETQYF
J: TRBJ1-5; V: TRBV7-3; size: -; D: -; DNA: TGTGCCAGCAGCCCATCGGAGAATCAGCCCCAGCATTTT; CDR3: CASSPSENQPQHF
J: TRBJ2-1; V: TRBV6-4; size: -; D: -; DNA: TGTGCCAGCAGTGACGATGGGGATGAGCAGTTCTTC; CDR3: CASSDDGDEQFF
J: TRBJ1-1; V: TRBV6-5; size: -; D: TRBD1; DNA: TGTGCCACCCGTAACAGGGGTTTACGCACTGAAGCTTTCTTT; CDR3: CATRNRGLRTEAFF
J: TRBJ2-3; V: TRBV11-2; size: -; D: -; DNA: TGTGCCAGCAGTCTTGCCCAACGGGGTACCACAGATACGCAGTATTTT; CDR3: CASSLAQRGTTDTQYF
J: TRBJ2-7; V: TRBV4-1; size: -; D: -; DNA: TGCGCCAGCAGCCAAGAGTGGAGCGTGGTGGCCTACGAGCAGTACTTC; CDR3: CASSQEWSVVAYEQYF
J: TRBJ1-6; V: TRBV6-5; size: -; D: -; DNA: TGTGCCAGCAGTTACGCAGGGGCCAATAATTCACCCCTCCACTTT; CDR3: CASSYAGANNSPLHF
J: TRBJ1-4; V: TRBV13; size: -; D: -; DNA: TGTGCCAGCAGCTTAGAAGTTGGAGGAAAACTGTTTTTT; CDR3: CASSLEVGGKLFF
J: TRBJ1-1; V: TRBV16; size: -; D: -; DNA: TGTGCCAGCAGCCTCATAACAGCCGAGGCTGAAGCTTTCTTT; CDR3: CASSLITAEAEAFF